One T cell receptor beta chain is described in this entry. Antigen: not known. The PCR employed 60 Vbeta primers together with 13 Jbeta primers. Clones were read by immunoSEQ multiplex PCR, and TCRdb kept only the in-frame ones, dropping some. Found here are about 100,000 clones, roughly 80% of them singletons; the top ten hold 6.5% to 9%. Losses at the gene ends were 1 base for V and 8 bases for J; bases not matched to a gene: 7. The CDR3 has 14 amino acids. CDR1 and CDR2 (germline): SGHVS, FQNEAQ. Among the donors, all were healthy bone marrow donors. This entry belongs to a study of cytomegalovirus exposure and HLA in healthy donors. General study findings and limits: Later on, an analysis tied approximately 17,000 TCR beta sequences to HLA alleles at 0.05 false discovery rate. In a later analysis, HLA-C alleles had the fewest associated TCRs, DRB1 alleles the most.

This receptor was identified in a middle-aged man in good health and CMV-seropositive. The chain is built from TRBV7-8 and TRBJ1-2; 7 bases match TRBD1. Material for sequencing was PBMCs. The CDR3 nucleotides read TGTGCCAGCAGCTTAGTCGAGGGGGCGGGCGGCTACACCTTC. Translating gives CASSLVEGAGGYTF.